Detailed here is one T cell receptor (beta chain). The record originates from a study of OX40 agonist ivuxolimab in advanced cancers. Across the study: Patients were given ivuxolimab, an antibody that agonizes OX40 (CD134). Age averaged about 60 years (range roughly 23 to 79), and about 86% were male.

The V segment lost 8 bases and the J segment 1 base; nucleotides outside the gene matches: 4. Germline lookup yields CDR1 MDHEN and CDR2 SYDVKM. The CDR3 has 13 residues. TCRdb's table, derived via immunoSEQ multiplex PCR, lists solely in-frame clones and lacks some. The sample holds approximately 70,000 clones; over 75% are singletons and the top ten take 4.5% to 6%. This TCR was recovered from an adult with an advanced solid tumor such as melanoma, head and neck, liver or kidney cancer. The input for sequencing was CD4+ or CD8+ T cells sorted from blood, taken in a trial of the OX40 agonist ivuxolimab. This chain uses TRBV28 with TRBJ1-1; TRBD1 agrees at 7 bases. The CDR3: CASGTAPNTEAFF. In DNA, the CDR3 is TGTGCCAGCGGGACAGCTCCGAACACTGAAGCTTTCTTT. Full variable domain (remainder filled in from reference TRBV28 and TRBJ1-1): DVKVTQSSRYLVKRTGEKVFLECVQDMDHENMFWYRQDPGLGLRLIYFSYDVKMKEKGDIPEGYSVSREKKERFSLILESASTNQTSMYLCASGTAPNTEAFFGQGTRLTVV.